A single sample gave rise to the 21 T cell receptor beta chains below, sequenced in a study of T cells in women clearing cervical HPV infection. TCRdb's copy holds only in-frame clones and misses some; the assay was immunoSEQ multiplex PCR. The sample data list more than 40,000 clones. Sequencing was performed on blood buffy coat. The receptors were sampled from a woman between 18 and 69 years old with a cervical HPV16 infection that either progressed to CIN3+ or cleared (not recorded which).

With regard to this clone: The sequenced fragment ends 3 residues before the CDR3 boundary, so the rest is inferred from the germline J gene. This chain uses TRBV15 with TRBJ2-7; perhaps TRBD1 as D (6 bases). V dropped 5 bases and J dropped 5 bases, with 22 bases sitting between them. The CDR3 has 16 residues. Germline V gene data show CDR1 as LNHNV and CDR2 as YYDKDF (reference sequence). CDR3 bases read: TGTGCCACCAGCGGAAGAGGTGACAGGATGGGGAACGAG. It translates to CATSGRGDRMGNE. Given in full, the CDR3 is CATSGRGDRMGNEQYF.

With respect to this clone: The CDR3 end is not reached by the read, which stops 3 residues before it; the germline J gene fills it in. The chain is built from TRBV19 and TRBJ1-6, with 9 bases fitting TRBD1. With 3 bases clipped from V and 0 bases from J, the junction kept 6 bases outside the gene matches. The CDR3 covers 18 residues. Looked up from germline, CDR1 is LNHDA and CDR2 is SQIVND (reference sequence). The CDR3 region is CASSMRTGGFSYNSPLHF. The DNA read from the CDR3 is TGTGCCAGTAGTATGCGTACAGGGGGCTTCTCCTATAATTCACCC.

Note on this clone: The read ends 3 residues before the CDR3 terminus; that terminus is restored from the germline J gene. The chain carries TRBV19 and TRBJ1-5; a possible D gene is TRBD1 (5 bases). Trimming pared 2 bases from V and 5 bases from J, leaving 13 bases between. The CDR3 loop spans 15 amino acids. The germline CDR1 and CDR2 sequences are LNHDA and SQIVND (reference sequence). The CDR3 spells CASSIYRTADQPQHF. The part of the CDR3 DNA that was read is TGTGCCAGTAGTATATACAGGACCGCGGATCAGCCC.

About this clone: The CDR3 is cut off 3 residues early in the read; its end comes from the germline J gene. The chain combines TRBV11-3 with TRBJ2-5; 8 nucleotides agree with TRBD2. The CDR3 totals 15 residues. V trimming: 1 base; J trimming: 3 bases; junction bases outside the gene matches: 4. Germline V CDR1 and CDR2: SGHNT, YENEEA. The CDR3 region is CASSLGLAGEETQYF. CDR3 DNA, as far as it was read: TGTGCCAGCAGCTTAGGGCTAGCGGGTGAAGAGACC.

Notes on this clone: The sequence runs out 3 residues before the end of the CDR3; the remainder is reconstructed from the germline J gene. The J gene is TRBJ2-3, the V gene TRBV20-1; D may be TRBD1 (5 bases). Trimming removed 0 bases at V and 3 bases at J, with 19 bases between. The CDR3 sequence is 17 residues long. Germline V gives CDR1 DFQATT, CDR2 SNEGSKA (reference sequence). The CDR3 region is CSARDPSWGLGTDTQYF. The covered CDR3 bases are TGCAGTGCTAGAGACCCCTCATGGGGCCTGGGGACAGATACG.

Regarding this clone: The read stops 3 residues short of the end of the CDR3; the missing end is completed from the germline J gene. The chain recombines TRBV18 with TRBJ1-3; D is possibly TRBD1 (6 bases). V shed 4 bases and J shed 5 bases, with 27 bases lying between them. The germline gives CDR1 KGHSH, CDR2 LQKENI. The CDR3 has 19 amino acids. The CDR3 DNA, read in part, is TGTGCCAGCTCACGTACCCGGGACAAAGGATCTCATGAACGAAACACC. This codes for CASSRTRDKGSHERNT. The full CDR3 protein is CASSRTRDKGSHERNTIYF.

On this clone itself: The read finishes 3 residues shy of the CDR3 end, and the germline J gene is used to complete it. This chain joins TRBV23-1 and TRBJ2-3, with D tentatively TRBD1 or TRBD2 (5 bases each). TRBV23-1 is reported as an ORF; its role is uncertain. This CDR3 is 17 amino acids long. The CDR3 here is CASSQSVIGAGRETQYF. CDR3 DNA, as far as it was read: TGCGCCAGCAGTCAATCCGTGATAGGGGCAGGGAGAGAGACG.

Details on this clone: The observed sequence ends 3 residues before the CDR3 terminus, with the missing tail filled in from the germline J gene. The V gene is TRBV11-1, the J gene TRBJ2-2; no definite D call. Germline V CDR1 and CDR2: SGHAT, FQDESV (reference sequence). The CDR3 runs to 12 residues. V lost 5 bases, J lost 5 bases, and 6 bases lay in between. CDR3 bases read: TGTGCCAGCAGCCGTGTTACCGGGGAG. It yields the protein CASSRVTGE. The whole CDR3 protein is CASSRVTGELFF.

Remarks on this clone: The missing CDR3 end, 3 residues past where the read stops, is filled in from the germline J gene. This rearrangement joins TRBV14 to TRBJ2-5; D may correspond to TRBD1 or TRBD2 (5 bases each). The CDR3 covers 15 residues. V lost 1 base, J lost 1 base, and 10 bases lay in between. Germline lookup yields CDR1 SGHDN and CDR2 FVKESK. CDR3 DNA, as far as it was read: TGTGCCAGCAGCCAAGCCAGGGAGTTCCAAGAGACC. The encoded protein is CASSQAREFQET. The CDR3 as a whole reads CASSQAREFQETQYF.

Notes on this clone: Read coverage stops 3 residues before the CDR3 terminus; the germline J gene supplies the remainder. The chain couples TRBV5-6 to TRBJ1-2; TRBD1 aligns across 7 bases. The CDR3 loop spans 15 amino acids. Germline V gene data show CDR1 as SGHDT and CDR2 as YYEEEE. V lost 0 bases and J lost 6; bases outside the gene matches: 8. CDR3 residues: CASSLGTGLRDGYTF. The CDR3 bases that were read are TGTGCCAGCAGCTTGGGGACAGGTCTTAGGGATGGC.

Details on this clone: The read falls 3 residues short of the CDR3 end, and the missing part is taken from the germline J gene. The chain is built from TRBV10-3 and TRBJ2-3; 8 bases are a match to TRBD1. This CDR3 has 16 residues. Germline CDR1 and CDR2: ENHRY and SYGVKD. V shed 0 bases and J 6 bases; nucleotides not matched to a gene: 8. CDR3 protein: CAISESRTGSGDTQYF. The sequenced CDR3 bases are TGTGCCATCAGTGAGTCAAGGACAGGGAGCGGGGATACG.

Turning to this clone: The read ends 3 residues before the CDR3 terminus; that terminus is restored from the germline J gene. The rearrangement joins TRBV4-1 to TRBJ1-6, with D unclear. This CDR3 is built from 17 residues. With 4 bases removed from V and 6 bases from J, the gap between germline ends came to 19 bases. Germline CDR1 reads MGHRA; CDR2 reads YSYEKL. This CDR3 is CASSLPRARASNSPLHF. Partial CDR3 DNA: TGCGCCAGCAGCCTTCCGAGGGCGCGGGCGAGTAATTCACCC.

A word on this clone: With the read ending 3 residues before the CDR3 end, the germline J gene is used to fill in that end. The chain carries TRBV5-1 and TRBJ2-7; perhaps D is TRBD1 or TRBD2 (5 bases each). V gave up 7 bases and J gave up 0 bases, with 11 bases separating them. Germline V lookup: CDR1 SGHRS, CDR2 YFSETQ. This CDR3 spans 13 amino acids. This CDR3 reads CASSEGSSYEQYF. The CDR3 DNA, read in part, is TGCGCCAGCTCTGAGGGGAGCTCCTACGAG.

As for this clone: Coverage ceases 3 residues before the CDR3 finishes, and the germline J gene fills in the end. This chain connects TRBV7-6 to TRBJ1-2, with D possibly matching TRBD1 (5 bases). This CDR3 spans 16 amino acids. Germline assignment: CDR1 SGHVS and CDR2 FNYEAQ. The CDR3 protein is CASSTRDSTGADTYTF. The sequenced part of the CDR3 DNA is TGTGCCAGCAGTACCCGGGACTCAACTGGCGCAGATACC.

Comment on this clone: The read ends 3 residues early relative to the CDR3; the germline J gene fills the gap. The chain combines TRBV2 with TRBJ1-6; D gene unclear. CDR1 SNHLY and CDR2 FYNNEI come from the germline V gene. The CDR3 has 15 amino acids. Trimming removed 4 bases from V and 0 bases from J, with 7 bases in between. CDR3 DNA (partial): TGTGCCAGCAGTGTTGTTCTCTCCTATAATTCACCC. The encoded protein is CASSVVLSYNSP. The whole CDR3 protein reads CASSVVLSYNSPLHF.

Worth noting for this clone: The CDR3 goes on 3 residues after the read ends, and that part is filled in from the germline J gene. The rearrangement joins TRBV20-1 to TRBJ2-1, with TRBD2 matching 12 bases. The CDR3 has 17 amino acids. V gave up 5 bases and J gave up 7 bases; unmatched junction bases: 15. Germline CDR1 reads DFQATT; CDR2 reads SNEGSKA (reference sequence). CDR3 region: CSAGTYLGLAGWNEQFF. The covered CDR3 bases are TGCAGTGCTGGGACTTACCTCGGACTAGCGGGGTGGAATGAG.

With regard to this clone: The DNA ends 3 residues before the CDR3 does, and the rest of the CDR3 is filled in from the germline J gene. The V and J genes are TRBV5-1 and TRBJ2-5; the match to TRBD2 covers 15 bases. The CDR3 runs to 16 residues. From germline, CDR1 is SGHRS and CDR2 YFSETQ. V gave up 7 bases and J gave up 7 bases; unmatched junction bases: 11. The CDR3 loop reads CASGTWTSGGATTQYF. CDR3 DNA (partial): TGCGCCAGCGGGACTTGGACTAGCGGGGGGGCCACGACC.

CDR3 DNA, as far as it was read: TGCAGTGCTAGAGCCCCCAGGGGGACCGGGGAG. Translating it yields CSARAPRGTGE. From start to end, the CDR3 is CSARAPRGTGELFF. The chain couples TRBV20-1 to TRBJ2-2, with TRBD1 matching over 7 bases. The sequenced fragment ends 3 residues before the CDR3 boundary, so the rest is inferred from the germline J gene. This CDR3 comprises 14 residues. The germline V gene encodes CDR1 DFQATT and CDR2 SNEGSKA (reference sequence). V shed 1 base and J 5 bases; nucleotides not matched to a gene: 4.

With respect to this clone: The missing CDR3 end, 3 residues past where the read stops, is filled in from the germline J gene. This chain connects TRBV28 to TRBJ2-1; 7 positions agree with TRBD2. Trimming at V came to 6 bases and at J to 3 bases, leaving 14 bases not matched to a gene. CDR3 length equals 17 residues. Germline CDR1 reads MDHEN; CDR2 reads SYDVKM. The CDR3: CASRSQHSRTSYNEQFF. CDR3 DNA, as far as it was read: TGTGCCAGCAGATCCCAACACTCCAGGACTAGCTACAATGAG.

A word on this clone: The DNA ends 3 residues before the CDR3 does, and the rest of the CDR3 is filled in from the germline J gene. The chain carries TRBV19 and TRBJ2-4; 7 bases are a match to TRBD1. From germline, CDR1 is LNHDA and CDR2 SQIVND (reference sequence). CDR3 length: 13 amino acids. The part of the CDR3 DNA that was read is TGTGCCAGTAGTACGGGACAGAACTATGGT. It is translated as CASSTGQNYG. The CDR3 as a whole reads CASSTGQNYGQYF.

On this clone: The read terminates 3 residues before the CDR3 end, so the remaining end is supplied by the germline J gene. The chain has TRBV7-3 and TRBJ1-5; 9 nucleotides align to TRBD1. Germline loops: CDR1 SGHTA, CDR2 FQGTGA. J was trimmed by 7 bases and V by 2 bases; bases with no gene match: 0. CDR3 size: 13 residues. CDR3 sequence reads: CASSLGQGQPQHF. The part of the CDR3 DNA that was read is TGTGCCAGCAGCTTAGGACAGGGGCAGCCC.